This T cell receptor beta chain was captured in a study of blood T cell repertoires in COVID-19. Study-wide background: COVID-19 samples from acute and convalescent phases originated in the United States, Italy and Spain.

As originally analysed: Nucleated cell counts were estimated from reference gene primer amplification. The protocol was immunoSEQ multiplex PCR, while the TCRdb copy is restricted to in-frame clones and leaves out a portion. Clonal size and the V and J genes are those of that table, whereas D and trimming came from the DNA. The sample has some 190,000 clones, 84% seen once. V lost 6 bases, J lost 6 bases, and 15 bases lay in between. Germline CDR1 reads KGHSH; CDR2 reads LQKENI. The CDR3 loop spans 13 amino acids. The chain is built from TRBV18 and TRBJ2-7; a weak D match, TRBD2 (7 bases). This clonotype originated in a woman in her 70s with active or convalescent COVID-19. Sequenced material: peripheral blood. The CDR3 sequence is CASSEGDYSEQYF. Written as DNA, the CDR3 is TGTGCCAGCTCTGAGGGGGACTATTCCGAGCAGTACTTC.